This T cell receptor (beta chain) was documented in a study of T cell repertoires in cytomegalovirus infection. Turning to the study itself: Alongside well-studied HLA-B-restricted CMV epitopes, recently identified HLA-C-restricted CMV epitopes were also used. In public TCR beta signatures, there were indications of both CMV infection and matching HLA type.

J was trimmed by 1 base and V by 0 bases; bases with no gene match: 7. The germline V gene has CDR1 SGHVS and CDR2 FQNEAQ. CDR3 length: 17 amino acids. TCRdb fed the reads into MiXCR, producing one record per CDR3 protein. The data show 20,000 or so distinct CDR3 sequences, 20% to 25% seen once. Study findings and constraints: People with CMV and the relevant HLA were identified by cumulative public TCR beta family frequency. Dominating the ex vivo response were TCR beta clonotypes that were CMV-specific and HLA-C-restricted.

This clonotype was counted at least ten times. Its antigen is currently unknown. Specimen: CD8+ T cells from cultured PBMCs, collected from culture after CMV antigen stimulation. The chain couples TRBV7-8 to TRBJ2-7; 9 bases agree with TRBD2. The receptor was isolated from a human donor in good health (CMV status not recorded). Some clones in this sample may be carry-over from other donors' samples. The CDR3: CASSLARRGGPSYEQYF. The CDR3 DNA reads as TGTGCCAGCAGCTTAGCCCGGCGGGGGGGACCATCCTACGAGCAGTACTTC.